What follows describes a single T cell receptor (beta chain). Individuals drawn from about 26 US areas were about 18 to 89 years old. The length of the CDR3 is 13 residues. Germline V lookup: CDR1 MNHEY, CDR2 SVGEGT. The V gene end was trimmed by 0 bases and the J gene end by 7 bases; junction bases not matched to a gene: 2. Source study methods: Reference gene primer amplification gave nucleated cell count estimates. Sequencing was performed with immunoSEQ multiplex PCR; in TCRdb, only in-frame clones are kept and a portion is missing. The DNA gave D and trimming, while V, J and clone size come from that table. The sample yields some 330,000 clones, around four fifths seen once. This entry is derived from a study of blood T cell repertoires in COVID-19. Study context: Donors in the United States, Italy and Spain gave samples during acute or convalescent COVID-19. T cells, B-cell-depleted T cells, or PBMCs supplied cDNA or gDNA.

The rearrangement joins TRBV6-2 or TRBV6-3 to TRBJ1-2; 7 nucleotides align to TRBD1. The source material was PBMCs or T cells enriched from blood (not recorded which). This sequence originates from a woman in her 50s who had recovered from COVID-19. DNA of the CDR3: TGTGCCAGCAGTTACTCGACAGGGACTGGCTACACCTTC. This sequence encodes CASSYSTGTGYTF.